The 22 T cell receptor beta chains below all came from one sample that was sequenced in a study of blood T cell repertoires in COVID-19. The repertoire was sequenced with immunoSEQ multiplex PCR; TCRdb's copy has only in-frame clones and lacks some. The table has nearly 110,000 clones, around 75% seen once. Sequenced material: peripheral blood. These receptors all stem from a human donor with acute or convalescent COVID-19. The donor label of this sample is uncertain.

CDR3 DNA sequence: TGTGCCAGCAGTCCTCGTAGGACAGGGAGGGCGGGCAATCAGCCCCAGCATTTT. It encodes CASSPRRTGRAGNQPQHF. This rearrangement joins TRBV6-6 to TRBJ1-5; the match to TRBD1 covers 8 bases. Trimming cost V 5 bases and J 2 bases; bases outside gene matches: 14. The CDR3 consists of 18 residues. Germline CDR1 MNHNY, CDR2 SVGAGI (reference sequence).

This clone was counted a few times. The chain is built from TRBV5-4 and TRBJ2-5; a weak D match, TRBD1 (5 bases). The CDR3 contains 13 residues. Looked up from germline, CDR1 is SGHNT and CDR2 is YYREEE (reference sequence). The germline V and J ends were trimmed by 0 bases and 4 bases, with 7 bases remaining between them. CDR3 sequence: CASSLEGAETQYF. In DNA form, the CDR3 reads TGTGCCAGCAGCTTGGAAGGGGCAGAGACCCAGTACTTC. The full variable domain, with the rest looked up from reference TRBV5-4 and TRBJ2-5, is ETGVTQSPTHLIKTRGQQVTLRCSSQSGHNTVSWYQQALGQGPQFIFQYYREEENGRGNFPPRFSGLQFPNYSSELNVNALELDDSALYLCASSLEGAETQYFGPGTRLLVL.

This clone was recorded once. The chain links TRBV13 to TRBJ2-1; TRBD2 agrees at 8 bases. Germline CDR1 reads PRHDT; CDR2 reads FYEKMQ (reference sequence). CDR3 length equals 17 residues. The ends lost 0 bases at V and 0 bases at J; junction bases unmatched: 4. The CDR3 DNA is TGTGCCAGCAGCTTAGGGTTAGCGGGGCACTCCTACAATGAGCAGTTCTTC. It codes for CASSLGLAGHSYNEQFF.

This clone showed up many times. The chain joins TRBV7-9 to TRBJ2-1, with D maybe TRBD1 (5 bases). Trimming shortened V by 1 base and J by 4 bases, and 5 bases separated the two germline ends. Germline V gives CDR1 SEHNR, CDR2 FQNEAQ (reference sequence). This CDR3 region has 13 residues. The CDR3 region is CASSLGQYNEQFF. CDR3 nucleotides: TGTGCCAGCAGCTTAGGACAGTACAATGAGCAGTTCTTC.

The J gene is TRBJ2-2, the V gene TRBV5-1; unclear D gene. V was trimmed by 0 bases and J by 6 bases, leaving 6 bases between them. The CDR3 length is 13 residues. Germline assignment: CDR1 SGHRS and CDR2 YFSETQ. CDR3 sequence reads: CASSLDGPGELFF. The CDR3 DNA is TGCGCCAGCAGCTTGGACGGTCCCGGGGAGCTGTTTTTT.

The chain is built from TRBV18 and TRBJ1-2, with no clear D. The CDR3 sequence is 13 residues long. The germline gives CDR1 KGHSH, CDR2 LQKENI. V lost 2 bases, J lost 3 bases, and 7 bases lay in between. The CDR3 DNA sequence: TGTGCCAGCTCACCAAATTTAGACTATGGCTACACCTTC. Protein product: CASSPNLDYGYTF. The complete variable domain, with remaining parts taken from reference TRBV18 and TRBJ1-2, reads NAGVMQNPRHLVRRRGQEARLRCSPMKGHSHVYWYRQLPEEGLKFMVYLQKENIIDESGMPKERFSAEFPKEGPSILRIQQVVRGDSAAYFCASSPNLDYGYTFGSGTRLTVV.

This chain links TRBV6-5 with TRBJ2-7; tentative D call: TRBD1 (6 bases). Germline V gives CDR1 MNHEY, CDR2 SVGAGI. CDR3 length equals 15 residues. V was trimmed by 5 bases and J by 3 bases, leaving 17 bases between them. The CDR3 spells CASSTADSLIYEQYF. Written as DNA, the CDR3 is TGTGCCAGCAGTACCGCGGACAGTCTAATCTACGAGCAGTACTTC.

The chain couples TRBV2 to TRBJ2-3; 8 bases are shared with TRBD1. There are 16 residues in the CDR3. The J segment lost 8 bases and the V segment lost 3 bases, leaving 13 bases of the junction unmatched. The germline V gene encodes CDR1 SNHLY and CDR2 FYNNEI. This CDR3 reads CASSEFFGQGSVTQYF. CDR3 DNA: TGTGCCAGCAGTGAGTTCTTCGGACAGGGTTCAGTTACGCAGTATTTT.

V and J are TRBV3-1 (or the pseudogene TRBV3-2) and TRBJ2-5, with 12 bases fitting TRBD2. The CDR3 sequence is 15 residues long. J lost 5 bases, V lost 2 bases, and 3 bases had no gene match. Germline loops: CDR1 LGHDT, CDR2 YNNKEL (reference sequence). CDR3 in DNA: TGTGCCAGCAGCCAACCTAGCGGGGGGGTCGAGACCCAGTACTTC. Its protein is CASSQPSGGVETQYF.

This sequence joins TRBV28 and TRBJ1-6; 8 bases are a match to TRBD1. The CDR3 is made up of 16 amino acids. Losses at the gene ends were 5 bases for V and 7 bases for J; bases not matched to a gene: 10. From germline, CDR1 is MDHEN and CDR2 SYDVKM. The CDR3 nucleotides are TGTGCCAGCAGTACAGGGGGGGCAGTGGGAAATTCACCCCTCCACTTT. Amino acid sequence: CASSTGGAVGNSPLHF.

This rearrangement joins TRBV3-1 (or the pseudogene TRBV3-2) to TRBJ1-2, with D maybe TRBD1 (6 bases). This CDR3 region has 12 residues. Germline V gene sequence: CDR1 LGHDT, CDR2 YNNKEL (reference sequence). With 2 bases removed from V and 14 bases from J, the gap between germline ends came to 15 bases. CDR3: CASSQTPTGVTF. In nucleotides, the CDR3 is TGTGCCAGCAGCCAAACCCCGACAGGTGTAACCTTC.

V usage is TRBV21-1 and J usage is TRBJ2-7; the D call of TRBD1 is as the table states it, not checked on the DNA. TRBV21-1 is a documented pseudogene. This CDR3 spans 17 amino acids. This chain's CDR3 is CASSRDMTGKGGYEQYF. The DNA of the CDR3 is TGTGCCAGCAGCAGGGACATGACAGGGAAAGGAGGCTACGAGCAGTACTTC.

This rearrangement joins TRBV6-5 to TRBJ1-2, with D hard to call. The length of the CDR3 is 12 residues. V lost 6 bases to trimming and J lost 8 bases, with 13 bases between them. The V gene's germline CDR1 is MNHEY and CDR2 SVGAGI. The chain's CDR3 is CASRTSLYGYTF. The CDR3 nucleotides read TGTGCCAGCAGGACATCTCTTTACGGCTACACCTTC.

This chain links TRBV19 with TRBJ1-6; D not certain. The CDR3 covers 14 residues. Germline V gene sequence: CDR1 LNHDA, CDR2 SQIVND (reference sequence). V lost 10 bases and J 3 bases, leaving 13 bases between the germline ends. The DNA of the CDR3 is TGTGCCACCAGAGGCCTGCTCTATAATTCACCCCTCCACTTT. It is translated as CATRGLLYNSPLHF.

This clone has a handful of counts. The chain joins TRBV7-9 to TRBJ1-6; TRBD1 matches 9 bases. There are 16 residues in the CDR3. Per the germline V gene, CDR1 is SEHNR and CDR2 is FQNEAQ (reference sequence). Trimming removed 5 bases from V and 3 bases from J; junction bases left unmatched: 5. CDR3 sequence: CASSMGQGFYNSPLHF. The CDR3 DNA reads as TGTGCCAGCAGCATGGGACAGGGTTTCTATAATTCACCCCTCCACTTT.

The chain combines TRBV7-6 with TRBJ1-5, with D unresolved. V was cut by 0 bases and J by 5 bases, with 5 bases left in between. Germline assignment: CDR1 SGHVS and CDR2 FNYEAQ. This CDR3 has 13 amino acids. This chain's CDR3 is CASSLAGDQPQHF. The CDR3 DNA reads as TGTGCCAGCAGCTTAGCGGGAGATCAGCCCCAGCATTTT. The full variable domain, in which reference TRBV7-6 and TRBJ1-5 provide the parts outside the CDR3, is GAGVSQSPRYKVTKRGQDVALRCDPISGHVSLYWYRQALGQGPEFLTYFNYEAQQDKSGLPNDRFSAERPEGSISTLTIQRTEQRDSAMYRCASSLAGDQPQHFGDGTRLSIL.

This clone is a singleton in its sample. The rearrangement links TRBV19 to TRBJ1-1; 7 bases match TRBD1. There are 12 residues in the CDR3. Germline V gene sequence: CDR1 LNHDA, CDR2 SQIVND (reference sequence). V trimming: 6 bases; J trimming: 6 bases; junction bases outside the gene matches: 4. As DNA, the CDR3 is TGTGCCAGTAGAGACAGGGAGGCTGAAGCTTTCTTT. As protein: CASRDREAEAFF.

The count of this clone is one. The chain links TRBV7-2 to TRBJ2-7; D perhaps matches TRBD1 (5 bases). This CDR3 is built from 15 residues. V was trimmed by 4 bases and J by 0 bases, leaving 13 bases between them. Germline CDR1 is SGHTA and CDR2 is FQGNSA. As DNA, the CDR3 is TGTGCCAGCAGCTCTGAGGACAAGCACTCCTACGAGCAGTACTTC. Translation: CASSSEDKHSYEQYF.

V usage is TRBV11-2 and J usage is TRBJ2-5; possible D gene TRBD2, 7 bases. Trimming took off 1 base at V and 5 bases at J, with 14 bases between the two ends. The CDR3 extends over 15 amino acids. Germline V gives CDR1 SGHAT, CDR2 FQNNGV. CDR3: CASSLAAGAGETQYF. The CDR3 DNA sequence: TGTGCCAGCAGCTTAGCGGCGGGGGCAGGGGAGACCCAGTACTTC.

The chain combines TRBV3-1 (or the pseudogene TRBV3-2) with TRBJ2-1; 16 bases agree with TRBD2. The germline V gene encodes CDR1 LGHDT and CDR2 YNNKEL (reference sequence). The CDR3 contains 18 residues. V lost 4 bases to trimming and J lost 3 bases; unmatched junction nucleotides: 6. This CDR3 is CASSPGTSGGAGYNEQFF. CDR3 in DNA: TGTGCCAGCAGCCCCGGGACTAGCGGGGGGGCAGGCTACAATGAGCAGTTCTTC.

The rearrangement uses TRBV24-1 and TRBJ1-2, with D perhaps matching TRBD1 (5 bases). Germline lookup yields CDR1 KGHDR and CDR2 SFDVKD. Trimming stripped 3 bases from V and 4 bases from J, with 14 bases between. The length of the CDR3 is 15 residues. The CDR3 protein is CATSDIRGDGYGYTF. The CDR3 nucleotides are TGTGCCACCAGTGATATCCGGGGGGATGGCTATGGCTACACCTTC.

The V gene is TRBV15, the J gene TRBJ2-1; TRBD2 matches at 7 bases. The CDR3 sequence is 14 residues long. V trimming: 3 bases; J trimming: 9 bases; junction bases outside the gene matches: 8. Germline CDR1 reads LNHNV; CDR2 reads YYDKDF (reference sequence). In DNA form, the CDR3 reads TGTGCCACCAGCAGGGGAGGGCCGCCTCCTGAGCAGTTCTTC. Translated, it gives CATSRGGPPPEQFF. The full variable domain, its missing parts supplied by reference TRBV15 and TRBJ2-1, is DAMVIQNPRYQVTQFGKPVTLSCSQTLNHNVMYWYQQKSSQAPKLLFHYYDKDFNNEADTPDNFQSRRPNTSFCFLDIRSPGLGDTAMYLCATSRGGPPPEQFFGPGTRLTVL.